One sample yielded the 16 T cell receptor beta chains listed below, sequenced in a study of T cell repertoires in cytomegalovirus infection. TCRdb used MiXCR to reprocess the reads, holding one entry per CDR3 protein. Of about 600,000 distinct CDR3 sequences listed, 20% to 25% were seen once; the top ten hold less than 9.5%. Sequencing was carried out using CD8+ T cells from PBMCs. The receptors were gathered from a human donor in good health (CMV status not recorded). Some clones in this sample may be carry-over from other donors' samples.

The rearrangement uses TRBV29-1 and TRBJ2-5; 11 bases agree with TRBD1. The CDR3 is 13 residues long. J was trimmed by 3 bases and V by 6 bases; bases with no gene match: 3. Germline V gives CDR1 SQVTM, CDR2 ANQGSEA. The CDR3 here is CSVVGQGEETQYF. In DNA, the CDR3 is TGCAGCGTGGTGGGACAGGGGGAAGAGACCCAGTACTTC.

This clonotype has at least ten counts. The rearrangement links TRBV11-2 to TRBJ2-1, with 8 bases lining up with TRBD2. CDR3 size: 15 residues. Germline values: CDR1 SGHAT, CDR2 FQNNGV. V lost 5 bases to trimming and J lost 1 base; unmatched junction nucleotides: 4. The DNA for the CDR3 is TGTGCCAGCAGCGAGTTAGCGGGGTCCTACAATGAGCAGTTCTTC. Residues: CASSELAGSYNEQFF.

Of note for this clonotype: With a much larger clone just one base away, this may be a read error. The rearrangement links TRBV7-8 to TRBJ2-7; a weak D match, TRBD1 (6 bases). V was clipped by 8 bases and J by 4 bases, with 24 bases between them. From germline, CDR1 is SGHVS and CDR2 FQNEAQ. CDR3 length: 16 residues. CDR3: CASGPEGQGKSYEQYF. The CDR3 DNA reads as TGTGCCAGCGGTCCCGAAGGGCAGGGGAAATCGTACGAGCAGTACTTC.

Ten or more counts support this clonotype. The gene calls are TRBV7-2 and TRBJ2-4; 10 bases are shared with TRBD1. The CDR3 runs 16 residues. The germline gives CDR1 SGHTA, CDR2 FQGNSA. Losses at the gene ends were 5 bases for V and 3 bases for J; bases not matched to a gene: 7. The CDR3 DNA follows: TGTGCCAGCAGCCTGAGGACAGGGGGAGTCAAAAACATTCAGTACTTC. It is translated as CASSLRTGGVKNIQYF.

This clonotype was recorded a few times. The chain has TRBV6-5 and TRBJ2-7, with 7 bases identical to TRBD1. This CDR3 region has 13 residues. Germline V gene data show CDR1 as MNHEY and CDR2 as SVGAGI. V gave up 4 bases and J gave up 7 bases; unmatched junction bases: 7. In DNA, the CDR3 is TGTGCCAGCAGTTCGTCAGGGGGTGGAGAGCAGTACGTC. It specifies CASSSSGGGEQYV.

This chain links TRBV10-3 with TRBJ2-7; maybe TRBD1 (5 bases). CDR1 is ENHRY and CDR2 is SYGVKD in the germline V gene. Trimming took 0 bases from V and 4 from J, leaving 13 bases between them. There are 15 residues in the CDR3. This chain's CDR3 is CAISESFDRGYEQYF. The CDR3 region has the DNA TGTGCCATCAGTGAGTCGTTTGACAGAGGATACGAGCAGTACTTC.

This clonotype was seen only a few times. DNA for the CDR3: TGCGCCAGCCTTCAACAGGGCACAGATACGCAGTATTTT. Translating gives CASLQQGTDTQYF. This rearrangement joins TRBV5-1 to TRBJ2-3, with a tentative D call TRBD1 (5 bases). This CDR3 comprises 13 residues. The V end was cut by 7 bases, the J end by 1 base, with 10 bases between. Germline V CDR1 and CDR2: SGHRS, YFSETQ.

This clonotype was recorded many times. The chain has TRBV7-8 and TRBJ2-3; TRBD2 is a possible D gene (7 bases). V lost 6 bases, J lost 1 base, and 14 bases lay in between. This CDR3 has 15 residues. Germline assignment: CDR1 SGHVS and CDR2 FQNEAQ. The DNA for the CDR3 is TGTGCCAGCAGGGGGGGGGCGGTCGGCACAGATACGCAGTATTTT. Residues: CASRGGAVGTDTQYF.

The gene calls are TRBV29-1 and TRBJ1-1; a weak D match, TRBD1 (5 bases). CDR1 and CDR2 (germline): SQVTM, ANQGSEA. V was clipped by 4 bases and J by 5 bases, with 14 bases between them. This CDR3 contains 13 residues. CDR3 in DNA: TGCAGCGTTGTAAAAGGACAAGGGACTGAAGCTTTCTTT. It is translated as CSVVKGQGTEAFF. Based on the CDR3 plus reference TRBV29-1 and TRBJ1-1, the full variable domain is SAVISQKPSRDICQRGTSLTIQCQVDSQVTMMFWYRQQPGQSLTLIATANQGSEATYESGFVIDKFPISRPNLTFSTLTVSNMSPEDSSIYLCSVVKGQGTEAFFGQGTRLTVV.

In its sample, this clonotype was seen once. The V gene is TRBV5-1, the J gene TRBJ2-5; D gene unclear. The ends were cut back, 1 base at V and 3 bases at J, with 19 bases in the middle. CDR1 and CDR2 from the germline V gene are SGHRS and YFSETQ. This CDR3 spans 17 amino acids. Here the CDR3 DNA reads TGCGCCAGCAGCTTGTACTCCTCGGCCAGGCTTGAAGAGACCCAGTACTTC. As protein: CASSLYSSARLEETQYF. The full variable domain, in which reference TRBV5-1 and TRBJ2-5 provide the parts outside the CDR3, is KAGVTQTPRYLIKTRGQQVTLSCSPISGHRSVSWYQQTPGQGLQFLFEYFSETQRNKGNFPGRFSGRQFSNSRSEMNVSTLELGDSALYLCASSLYSSARLEETQYFGPGTRLLVL.

The J gene is TRBJ2-7, the V gene TRBV5-5; the match to TRBD2 covers 8 bases. V lost 0 bases and J lost 5; bases outside the gene matches: 7. This CDR3 has 15 residues. CDR1 is SGHKS and CDR2 is YYEKEE in the germline V gene (reference sequence). CDR3 bases: TGTGCCAGCAGCTTGGGGAGCGGGGGAGTCGACGAGCAGTACTTC. It yields the protein CASSLGSGGVDEQYF.

The chain carries TRBV6-2 or TRBV6-3 and TRBJ2-5; 9 positions match TRBD2. Trimming cost V 7 bases and J 2 bases; bases outside gene matches: 11. Germline CDR1 and CDR2: MNHEY and SVGEGT. The CDR3 covers 16 residues. CDR3 coding DNA: TGTGCCAGCACCACTTTAGCGGGGGCAGCTCAAGAGACCCAGTACTTC. Translation gives CASTTLAGAAQETQYF.

Comment on this clonotype: This may be a read error, as it is one base from a much larger clone. This chain joins TRBV7-6 and TRBJ2-5; D may be TRBD2 (5 bases). The CDR3 has 16 amino acids. Germline CDR1 and CDR2: SGHVS and FNYEAQ. CDR3: CTSSSSRAGDKETQYF. DNA of the CDR3: TGTACCAGCAGCTCGTCGAGGGCTGGAGATAAAGAGACCCAGTACTTC.

This clonotype was recorded many times. The CDR3 nucleotides are TGTGCCAGCAGTGGAGATACGCAGTATTTT. Its protein product is CASSGDTQYF. The chain joins TRBV7-2 to TRBJ2-3, with D hard to call. Trimming took 6 bases from V and 5 from J, leaving 3 bases between them. The germline CDR1 and CDR2 sequences are SGHTA and FQGNSA. The CDR3 is made up of 10 amino acids.

This clonotype has a count of ten or more. This chain joins TRBV6-6 and TRBJ1-1; D unclear. Trimming stripped 2 bases from V and 4 bases from J, with 8 bases between. CDR3 length: 13 residues. Per the germline V gene, CDR1 is MNHNY and CDR2 is SVGAGI (reference sequence). The CDR3 sequence is CASSYAYTTEAFF. CDR3 coding DNA: TGTGCCAGCAGTTACGCCTACACCACTGAAGCTTTCTTT.

Here the CDR3 reads CASSESLRGSNQPQHF. As DNA, the CDR3 is TGTGCCAGCAGTGAGTCACTGAGGGGTAGCAATCAGCCCCAGCATTTT. The chain has TRBV2 and TRBJ1-5; possible D gene TRBD1, 5 bases. There are 16 residues in the CDR3. Germline V lookup: CDR1 SNHLY, CDR2 FYNNEI. The V and J ends lost 3 bases and 0 bases respectively, with 12 bases between them.